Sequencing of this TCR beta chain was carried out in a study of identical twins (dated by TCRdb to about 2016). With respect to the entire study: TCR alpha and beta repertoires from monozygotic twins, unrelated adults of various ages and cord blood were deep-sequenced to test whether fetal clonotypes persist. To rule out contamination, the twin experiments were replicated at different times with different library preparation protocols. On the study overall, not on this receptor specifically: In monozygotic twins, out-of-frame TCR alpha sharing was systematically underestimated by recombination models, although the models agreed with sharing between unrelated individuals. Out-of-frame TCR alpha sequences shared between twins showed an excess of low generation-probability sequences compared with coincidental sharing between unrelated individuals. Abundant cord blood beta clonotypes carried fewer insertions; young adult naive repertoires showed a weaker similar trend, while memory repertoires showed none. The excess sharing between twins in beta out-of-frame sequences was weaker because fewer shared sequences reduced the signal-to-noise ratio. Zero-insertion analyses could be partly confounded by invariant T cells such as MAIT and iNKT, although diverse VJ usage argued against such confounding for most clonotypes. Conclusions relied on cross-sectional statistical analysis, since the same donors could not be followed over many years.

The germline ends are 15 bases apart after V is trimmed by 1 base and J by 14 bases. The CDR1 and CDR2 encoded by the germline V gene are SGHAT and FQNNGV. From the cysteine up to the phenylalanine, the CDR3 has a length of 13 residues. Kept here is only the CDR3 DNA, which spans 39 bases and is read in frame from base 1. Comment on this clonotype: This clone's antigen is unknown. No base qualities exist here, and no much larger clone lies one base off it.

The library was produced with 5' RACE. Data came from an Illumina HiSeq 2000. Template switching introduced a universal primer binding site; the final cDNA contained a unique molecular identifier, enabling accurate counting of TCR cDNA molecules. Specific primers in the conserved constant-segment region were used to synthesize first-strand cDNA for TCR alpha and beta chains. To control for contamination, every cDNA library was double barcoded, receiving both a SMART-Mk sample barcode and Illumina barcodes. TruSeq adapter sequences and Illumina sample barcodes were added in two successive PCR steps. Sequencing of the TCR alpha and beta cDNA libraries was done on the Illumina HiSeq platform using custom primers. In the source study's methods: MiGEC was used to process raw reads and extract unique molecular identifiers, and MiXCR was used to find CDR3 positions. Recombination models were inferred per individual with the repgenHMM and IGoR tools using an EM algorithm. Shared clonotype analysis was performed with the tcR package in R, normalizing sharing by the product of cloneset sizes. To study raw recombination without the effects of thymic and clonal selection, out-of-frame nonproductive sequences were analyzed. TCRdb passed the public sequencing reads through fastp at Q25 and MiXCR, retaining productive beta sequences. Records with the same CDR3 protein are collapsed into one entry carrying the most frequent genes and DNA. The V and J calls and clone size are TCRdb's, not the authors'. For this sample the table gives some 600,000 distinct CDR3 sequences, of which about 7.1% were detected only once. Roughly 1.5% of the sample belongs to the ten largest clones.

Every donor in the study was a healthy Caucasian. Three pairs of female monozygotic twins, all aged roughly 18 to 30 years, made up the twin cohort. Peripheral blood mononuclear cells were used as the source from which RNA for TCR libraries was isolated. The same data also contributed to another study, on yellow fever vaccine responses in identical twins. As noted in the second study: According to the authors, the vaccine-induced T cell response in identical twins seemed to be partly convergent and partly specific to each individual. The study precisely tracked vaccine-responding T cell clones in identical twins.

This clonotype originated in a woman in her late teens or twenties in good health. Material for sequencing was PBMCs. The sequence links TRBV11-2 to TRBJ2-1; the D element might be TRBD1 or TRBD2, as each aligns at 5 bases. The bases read TGTGCCAGCAGCTTAGTTCAGTTTGGGACCAAGTTCTTC. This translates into CASSLVQFGTKFF. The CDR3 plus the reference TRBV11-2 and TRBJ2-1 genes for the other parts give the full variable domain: EAGVAQSPRYKIIEKRQSVAFWCNPISGHATLYWYQQILGQGPKLLIQFQNNGVVDDSQLPKDRFSAERLKGVDSTLKIQPAKLEDSAVYLCASSLVQFGTKFFGPGTRLTVL.